Sequencing of this T cell receptor (beta chain) was carried out in a study of cytomegalovirus exposure and HLA in healthy donors (dated 2017 in TCRdb). About the full investigation: According to an earlier analysis of 450 to 650 of the donors, about 180 million T cells yielded approximately 120 million unique TCR beta sequences and 276 Gb of sequence data. A later genetic analysis took genome-wide SNP genotypes for 398 of the 666 donors and used that subset as a discovery cohort. About 5 DR-DQ haplotypes were handled as single units for association and clustering, since linkage in the cohort was strong. Alongside the repertoire data, information on donor age, sex, ethnicity and CMV serostatus was compiled. An earlier analysis of some 500 of the donors used high-throughput TCR beta sequencing to judge whether each TCR beta V gene segment behaved as functional or pseudogenic. Among a few hundred genotyped donors of the cohort, an average of about 240,000 unique TCR beta nucleotide sequences were sequenced per donor, roughly 18% of them non-productive. Rather than using new phenotypic data, the later analysis identified candidate immune exposures from TCR beta sequences and from how often those sequences occurred across donors. Every discovery cohort repertoire had been produced on one sequencing platform. The study used immunosequencing to profile the T cell repertoires of approximately 650 subjects and linked those repertoires to cytomegalovirus serostatus. HLA typing covered class I and class II loci at four-digit resolution. The study was designed to test whether signatures of past pathogen exposure could be identified by cataloging public T cell receptors. Of the 300 to 500 genotyped donors, 80% to 90% were placed in the genetic ancestry cluster associated with self-reported Caucasian donors. To study patterns of TCR occurrence, a later analysis re-analyzed previously published TCR beta repertoires from hundreds of donors and added high-resolution HLA genotyping. An early release covering 550 to 700 HLA-typed donors comprised about 320 gigabases of sequencing data and roughly 86 million unique TCR sequences. The number of donors typed differed by locus, with about 629-640 for A, B, C, DRB1 and DQB1, 522 for DQA1, 606 for DPA1, and 400 to 490 for DPB1. To predict cytomegalovirus infection status, the study brought together high-throughput TCR immunosequencing, statistical association of individual TCRs with disease status, and machine learning. In addition to the first cohort of around 670 subjects, a separate validation cohort of 120 different subjects was used.

What the authors observed across the whole study: Most TCR sequences were seen in very few donors, while some public TCRs were found in many individuals. A total of some 180 TCR beta chains were listed by the study as associated with cytomegalovirus. A further reported finding was that TCR beta sequences accurately predicted the HLA-A and HLA-B alleles for most subjects in the first cohort. A later analysis found that most CMV-associated TCR beta chains appeared HLA-restricted, with HLA associations seemingly driven largely by CMV exposure. The classifier was reported to diagnose cytomegalovirus status with high specificity and sensitivity in both the original and validation cohorts. Strong co-occurrence of HLA alleles, especially DR and DQ, made assigning TCR associations to individual alleles difficult. Only TCR beta chains were sequenced in this cohort, and the absence of alpha or paired-chain data limited detectable features. Immune exposure information for the cohort was limited to CMV serostatus. V-gene and J-gene trimming of TCR beta chains was associated with a missense DCLRE1C variant in a later genetic analysis, and the association was replicated in an independent cohort. In vitro tests confirmed that a few of the cytomegalovirus-associated TCR beta chains recognize cytomegalovirus antigens. In a later analysis, TCR association rates were found to vary across HLA loci, with the most associated TCRs seen for DRB1 alleles and the fewest for HLA-C alleles. Specific HLA alleles were associated with 18,000 or so TCR beta sequences at a false discovery rate of 0.05 in a later analysis. Linkage disequilibrium might explain the correlated functional status among segregating V segments, but an unknown experimental factor could not be ruled out. Compared with the roughly 670-donor mean, donors in an Asian-associated ancestry cluster had fewer N-insertions in productive TCRs, according to a later genetic analysis. The 87-base-pair reads could not distinguish some IMGT-functional V segments, including TRBV6-2 and TRBV6-3, so those segments were excluded. Several of the top co-occurrence clusters appeared to be linked to parvovirus B19, influenza, CMV and Epstein-Barr virus, according to a later analysis. A group of highly shared sequence variants was considered likely to be a technical artifact of the sequencing pipeline. Over 15 rarely observed V segments, including chromosome 9 orphons, were excluded from the earlier analysis of approximately 600 of the donors because counts were too low. Roughly uniform sequencing depth across donors was assumed in presence/absence analyses, although this assumption may not hold. In a later analysis, HLA-associated TCR beta chains showed more clonal expansion and lower generation probabilities than non-associated chains that were equally common. In an earlier analysis of more than 500 of the donors, most TCR beta V segments appeared in productive rearrangements about 90% or about 30% of the time, broadly matching IMGT annotations. HLA typing was unavailable for some donors at each locus, so association tests used only the typed subset. The authors suggested that the approach could potentially be extended to other disease states and immunological phenotypes.

V sheds 6 bases and J sheds 8 bases, leaving 19 bases between their ends. For CDR1 and CDR2, the germline V gene lists MDHEN and SYDVKM. Including cysteine and phenylalanine, the CDR3 has 14 amino acids. Only the CDR3 DNA is retained, 42 bases long and in frame from the first base. The cohort comprised more than 550 healthy bone marrow donors. All cohort members were sampled while nominally healthy, although unrecorded immune exposures were likely present. The donor tested CMV seronegative, placing the donor among the 352 seronegative members of the cohort. Each donor provided a peripheral blood sample, and peripheral blood mononuclear cells were used for TCR beta sequencing. The Qiagen DNeasy Blood Extraction Kit was used to extract genomic DNA from the blood cell samples. Library construction relied on the immunoSEQ multiplex PCR assay. The multiplex PCR relied on a mix of 60 forward primers for TCR Vbeta segments and 13 reverse primers for TCR Jbeta segments. The CDR3 region of rearranged TCR beta genes was amplified from genomic DNA with a multiplex PCR assay. The Illumina HiSeq System was used to sequence the amplified TCR beta libraries as 87-base-pair reads. The source study handled its data this way. A later analysis counted approximately 84 million unique TCR beta chains across the 700 or so repertoires, and some 12 million of these chains were shared by at least two donors. A nearest-neighbor algorithm error-corrected the raw reads and collapsed the reads into unique sequences, merging closely related sequences to remove PCR and sequencing errors. CDR3 sequences were aligned to IMGT reference sequences to assign V, D and J gene segments. Each retained sequence needed at least a six-nucleotide match to both a V gene segment and a J gene segment. Rearrangements were called productive when the CDR3 lacked stop codons and stayed in frame with V and J; all others were non-productive. Following IMGT convention, CDR3 was defined as the stretch from the second conserved V-encoded cysteine to the conserved J-encoded phenylalanine. The earlier analysis of about 560 of the donors excluded any sequence lacking an unambiguous match to a single V gene segment. An earlier analysis of fewer than 650 of the donors classified V segments as functional when productive rearrangements were above 56.7% and as segregating when the standard deviation between donors was above 5%. A statistical classification framework was built for diagnosing cytomegalovirus status from the catalog of TCR beta chain sequences. V and J gene assignment, in a later analysis, came from comparing TCR nucleotide sequences with IMGT/GENE-DB human TR gene sequences. The TCRdist pipeline was used in a later analysis to assign CDR3 sequences and most-parsimonious VDJ recombination scenarios. In a later analysis, every TCR beta chain was defined by the combination of its CDR3 amino acid sequence and its V-gene family, and reads without a unique V-gene family were dropped. In a later analysis, fewer than 600 highly shared, low-generation-probability nucleotide sequences were removed to address suspected cross-contamination and a sequencing artifact. A later analysis calculated a clonal expansion index for each public chain from normalized within-repertoire ranks of inferred template counts. A later analysis computed generation probabilities with a VDJ recombination model fitted to out-of-frame rearrangements, and checked the results against IGoR. In a later analysis, TCR-TCR, TCR-HLA and TCR-CMV co-occurrence was scored with hypergeometric tests, and a repertoire-size bias correction was applied to TCR pairs. False discovery rates were estimated in a later analysis by permuting HLA or CMV assignments 20 times. In a later analysis, co-occurring TCRs were grouped with DBSCAN, and TCRdist sequence similarity was added when clustering was performed within HLA-allele-positive subsets. Repertoires with fewer than 30,000 or more than 120,000 public chains were left out of co-occurrence clustering, as were five repertoires with anomalous nucleotide sharing. The clones in this table, taken by TCRdb from immuneACCESS, are in-frame only. Not every clone is retained; where verified, under half of the shortfall comes from an unresolved V gene, and the cause of the rest is unknown. V, J and clone size reflect that table, while D and trimming were determined from the DNA. The sample's records list fewer than 100,000 clones. Clones ranked in the top ten supply about 0.61% of the sample.

In regard to this clone: Which antigen it targets is not known.

The chain is encoded by TRBV28 joined to TRBJ1-2; the D segment could be TRBD1, given 6 matching bases. This receptor was identified in a man aged 45-60 years in good health and CMV-seronegative. Sequenced input: PBMCs. This receptor carries the CDR3 CASSRLSTGWGYTF. The DNA sequence is given as TGTGCCAGCAGCCGGCTCTCGACAGGCTGGGGCTACACCTTC.